In this sample, the clone carrying this T cell receptor (beta chain) turned up many times. Its antigen is as yet unknown. The data originate from a study of T cells in Graves' hyperthyroidism and ophthalmopathy. The source material, RNA transcripts, was used to amplify TCR beta CDR3 regions. TCR CDR3 underwent first-round RT-PCR with the HTBI primer set. TCRdb redid the calling of the multiplex PCR reads with MiXCR, one entry per CDR3 protein. Of about 250,000 distinct CDR3 sequences in the sample, 20% to 25% were seen once. CDR3 length: 15 amino acids. V lost 2 bases to trimming and J lost 4 bases, with 13 bases between them. Germline CDR1 and CDR2: SGHNT and YENEEA. Overall study findings and caveats: For ophthalmopathy, model prediction preceded onset by a median roughly 5.9 months.

The receptor was isolated from a man between 25 and 39 years old with Graves' ophthalmopathy. The V call is TRBV11-3, the J call TRBJ2-3; D perhaps matches TRBD2 (5 bases). Sequences were obtained from blood. The CDR3 nucleotides are TGTGCCAGCAGCTTAACCTGGCTCGGGGCAGATACGCAGTATTTT. Residues: CASSLTWLGADTQYF.